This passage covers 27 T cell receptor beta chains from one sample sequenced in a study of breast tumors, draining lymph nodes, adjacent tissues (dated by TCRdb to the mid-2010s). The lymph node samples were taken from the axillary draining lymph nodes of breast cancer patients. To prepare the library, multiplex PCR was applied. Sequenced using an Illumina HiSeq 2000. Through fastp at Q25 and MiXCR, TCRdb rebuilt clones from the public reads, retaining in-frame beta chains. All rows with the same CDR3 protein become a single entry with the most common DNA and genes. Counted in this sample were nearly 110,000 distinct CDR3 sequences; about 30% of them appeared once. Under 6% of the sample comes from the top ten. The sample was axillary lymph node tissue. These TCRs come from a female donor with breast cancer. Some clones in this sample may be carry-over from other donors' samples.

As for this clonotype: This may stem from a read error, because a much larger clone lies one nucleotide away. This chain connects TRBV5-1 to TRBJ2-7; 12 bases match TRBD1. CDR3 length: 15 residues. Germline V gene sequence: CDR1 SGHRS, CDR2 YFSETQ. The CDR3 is CACSFDTGTGGGQYF. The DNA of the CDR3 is TGCGCCTGCAGCTTTGACACCGGGACAGGGGGCGGGCAGTACTTC.

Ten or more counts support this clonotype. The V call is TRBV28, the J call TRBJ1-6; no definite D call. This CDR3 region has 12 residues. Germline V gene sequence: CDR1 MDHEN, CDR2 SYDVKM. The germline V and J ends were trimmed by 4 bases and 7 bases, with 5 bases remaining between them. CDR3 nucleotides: TGTGCCAGCAGTTCGACCAATTCACCCCTCCACTTT. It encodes CASSSTNSPLHF. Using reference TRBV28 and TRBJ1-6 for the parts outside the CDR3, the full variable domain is DVKVTQSSRYLVKRTGEKVFLECVQDMDHENMFWYRQDPGLGLRLIYFSYDVKMKEKGDIPEGYSVSREKKERFSLILESASTNQTSMYLCASSSTNSPLHFGNGTRLTVT.

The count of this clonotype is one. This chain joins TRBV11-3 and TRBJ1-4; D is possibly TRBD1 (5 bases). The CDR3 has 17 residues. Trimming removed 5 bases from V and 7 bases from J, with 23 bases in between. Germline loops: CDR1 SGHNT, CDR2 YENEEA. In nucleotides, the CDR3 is TGTGCCAGCAGCCTCTCCTGGACTAACGGGGGTTTTGAAAAACTGTTTTTT. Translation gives CASSLSWTNGGFEKLFF.

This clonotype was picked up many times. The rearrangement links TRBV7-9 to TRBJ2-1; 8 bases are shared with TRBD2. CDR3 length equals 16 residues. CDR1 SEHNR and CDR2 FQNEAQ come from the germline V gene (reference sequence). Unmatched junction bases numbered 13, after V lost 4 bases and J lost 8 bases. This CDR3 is CASSSGGGLRADEQFF. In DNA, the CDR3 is TGTGCCAGCAGCTCGGGCGGGGGGCTCAGGGCCGATGAGCAGTTCTTC.

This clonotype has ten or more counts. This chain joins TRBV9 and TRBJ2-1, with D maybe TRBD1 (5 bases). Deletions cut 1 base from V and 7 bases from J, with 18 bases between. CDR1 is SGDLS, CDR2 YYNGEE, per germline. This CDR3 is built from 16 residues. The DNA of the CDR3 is TGTGCCAGCAGCGTAAATATAAGGGGCGCCTGGAATGAGCAGTTCTTC. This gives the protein CASSVNIRGAWNEQFF.

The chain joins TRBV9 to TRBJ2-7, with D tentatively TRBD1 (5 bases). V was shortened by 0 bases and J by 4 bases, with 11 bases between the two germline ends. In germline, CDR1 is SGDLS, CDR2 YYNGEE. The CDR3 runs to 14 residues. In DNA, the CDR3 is TGTGCCAGCAGCGTAGATGGGGCCGGGTACGAGCAGTACTTC. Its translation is CASSVDGAGYEQYF.

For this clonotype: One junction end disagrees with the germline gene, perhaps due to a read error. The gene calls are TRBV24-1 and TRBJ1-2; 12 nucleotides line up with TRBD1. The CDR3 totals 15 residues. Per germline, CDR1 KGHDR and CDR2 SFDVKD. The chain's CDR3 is CATSDGDRGHYGYTF. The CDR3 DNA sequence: TGTGCCACCAGTGATGGGGACAGGGGGCACTACGGCTACACCTTC.

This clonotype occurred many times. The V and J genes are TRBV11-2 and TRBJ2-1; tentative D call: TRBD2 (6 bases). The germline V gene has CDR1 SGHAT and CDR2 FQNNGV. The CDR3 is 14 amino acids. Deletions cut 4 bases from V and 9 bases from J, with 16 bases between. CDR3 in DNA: TGTGCCAGCAGCTCCCTCTGGGGGGATTCTGAGCAGTTCTTC. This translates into CASSSLWGDSEQFF.

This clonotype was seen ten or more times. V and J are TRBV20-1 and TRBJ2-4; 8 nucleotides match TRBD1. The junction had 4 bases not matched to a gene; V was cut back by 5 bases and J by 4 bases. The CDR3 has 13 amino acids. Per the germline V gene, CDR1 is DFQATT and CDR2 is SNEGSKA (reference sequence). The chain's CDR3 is CSAHRTGKNIQYF. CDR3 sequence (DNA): TGCAGTGCTCACCGGACAGGGAAAAACATTCAGTACTTC.

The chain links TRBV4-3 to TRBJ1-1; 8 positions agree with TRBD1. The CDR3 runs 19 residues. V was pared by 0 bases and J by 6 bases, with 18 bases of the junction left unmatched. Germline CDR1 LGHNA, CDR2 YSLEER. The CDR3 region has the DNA TGCGCCAGCAGCCAAGAACTCAGCAGGGGGCTAAGAGGATTGGCTGAAGCTTTCTTT. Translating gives CASSQELSRGLRGLAEAFF.

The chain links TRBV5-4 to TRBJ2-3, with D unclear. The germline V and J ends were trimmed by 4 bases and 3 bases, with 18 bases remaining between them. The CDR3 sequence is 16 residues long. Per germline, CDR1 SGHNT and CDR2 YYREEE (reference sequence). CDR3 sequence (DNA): TGTGCCAGCAGCGGCAATTGGGCTTTGCGAACAGATACGCAGTATTTT. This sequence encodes CASSGNWALRTDTQYF.

The CDR3 reads CASSHNMGAGQPQHF. The CDR3 coding sequence is TGTGCCAGCAGTCACAACATGGGGGCGGGTCAGCCCCAGCATTTT. The rearrangement uses TRBV7-2 and TRBJ1-5, with a tentative D call TRBD1 (6 bases). There are 15 residues in the CDR3. Germline V gene lookup returns CDR1 SGHTA and CDR2 FQGNSA. Trimming cost V 6 bases and J 6 bases, with 18 bases left between them.

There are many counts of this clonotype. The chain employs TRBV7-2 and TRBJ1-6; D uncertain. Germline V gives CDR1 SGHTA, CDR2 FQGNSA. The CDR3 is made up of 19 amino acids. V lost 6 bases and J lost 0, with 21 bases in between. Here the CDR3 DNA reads TGTGCCAGCAGGTCCCTAACAGCGAGTACTAGCTCCTATAATTCACCCCTCCACTTT. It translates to CASRSLTASTSSYNSPLHF.

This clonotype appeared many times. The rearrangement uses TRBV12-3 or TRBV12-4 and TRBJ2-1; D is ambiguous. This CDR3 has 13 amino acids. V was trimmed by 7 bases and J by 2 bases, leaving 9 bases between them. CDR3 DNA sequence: TGTGCCAGCACCCCCGAACCCTACAATGAGCAGTTCTTC. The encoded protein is CASTPEPYNEQFF.

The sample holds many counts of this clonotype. CDR3 sequence reads: CASGLGAGELFF. In nucleotides, the CDR3 is TGTGCTAGTGGTTTAGGCGCCGGGGAGCTGTTTTTT. The rearrangement links TRBV12-5 to TRBJ2-2; D gene uncertain. V was trimmed by 3 bases and J by 6 bases, leaving 5 bases between them. The CDR3 runs to 12 residues. Germline CDR1 LGHNT, CDR2 FRNRAP.

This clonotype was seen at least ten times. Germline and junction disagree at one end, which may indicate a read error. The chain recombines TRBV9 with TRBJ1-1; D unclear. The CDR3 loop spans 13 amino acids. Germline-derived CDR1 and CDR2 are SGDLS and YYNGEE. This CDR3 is CASSVSMNTEAFF. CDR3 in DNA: TGTGCCAGCAGCGTTAGCATGAACACCGAAGCTTTCTTT. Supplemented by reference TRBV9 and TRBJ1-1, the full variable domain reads DSGVTQTPKHLITATGQRVTLRCSPRSGDLSVYWYQQSLDQGLQFLIQYYNGEERAKGNILERFSAQQFPDLHSELNLSSLELGDSALYFCASSVSMNTEAFFGQGTRLTVV.

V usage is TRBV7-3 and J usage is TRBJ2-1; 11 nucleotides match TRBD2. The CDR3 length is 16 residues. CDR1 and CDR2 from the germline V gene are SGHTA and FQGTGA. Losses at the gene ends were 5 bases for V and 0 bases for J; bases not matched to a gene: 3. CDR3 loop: CASSPGTSGSYNEQFF. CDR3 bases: TGTGCCAGCAGCCCCGGGACTAGCGGCTCCTACAATGAGCAGTTCTTC.

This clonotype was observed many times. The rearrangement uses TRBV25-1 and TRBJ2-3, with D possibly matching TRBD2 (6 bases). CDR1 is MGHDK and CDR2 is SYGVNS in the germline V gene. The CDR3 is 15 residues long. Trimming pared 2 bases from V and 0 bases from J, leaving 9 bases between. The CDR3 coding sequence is TGTGCCAGCAGTGAACTAGCGCCTAGCACAGATACGCAGTATTTT. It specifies CASSELAPSTDTQYF.

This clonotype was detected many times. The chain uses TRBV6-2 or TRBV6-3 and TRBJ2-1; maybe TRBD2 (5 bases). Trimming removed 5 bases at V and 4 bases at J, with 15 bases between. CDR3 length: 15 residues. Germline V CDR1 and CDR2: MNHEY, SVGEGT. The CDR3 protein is CASSQDYRPYNEQFF. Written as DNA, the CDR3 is TGTGCCAGCAGTCAAGACTACCGACCTTACAATGAGCAGTTCTTC.

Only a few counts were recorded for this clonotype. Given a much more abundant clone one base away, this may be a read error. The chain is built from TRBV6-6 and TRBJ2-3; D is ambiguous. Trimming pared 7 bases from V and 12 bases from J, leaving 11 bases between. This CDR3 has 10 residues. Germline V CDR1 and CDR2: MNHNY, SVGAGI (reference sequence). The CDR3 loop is CASILKAQYF. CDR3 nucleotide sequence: TGTGCCAGCATCCTCAAGGCCCAGTATTTT.

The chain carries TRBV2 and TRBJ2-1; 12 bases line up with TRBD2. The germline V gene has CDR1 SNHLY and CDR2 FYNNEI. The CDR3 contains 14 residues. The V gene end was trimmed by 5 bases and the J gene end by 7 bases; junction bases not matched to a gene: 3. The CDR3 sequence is CASSWTSGTNEQFF. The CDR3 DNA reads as TGTGCCAGCAGTTGGACTAGCGGGACGAATGAGCAGTTCTTC.

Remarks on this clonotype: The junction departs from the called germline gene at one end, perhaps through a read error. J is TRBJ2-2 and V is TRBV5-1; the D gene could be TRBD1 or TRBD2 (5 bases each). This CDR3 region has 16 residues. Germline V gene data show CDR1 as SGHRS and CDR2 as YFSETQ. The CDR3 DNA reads TGCGCCAGCAGCTTGGGACAGAGGGCTGACACCGGGGAGCTGTTCTTT. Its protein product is CASSLGQRADTGELFF.

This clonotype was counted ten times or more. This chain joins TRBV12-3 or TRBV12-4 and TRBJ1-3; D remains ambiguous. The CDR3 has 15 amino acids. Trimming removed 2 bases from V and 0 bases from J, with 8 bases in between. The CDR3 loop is CASSLPIGSGNTIYF. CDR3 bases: TGTGCCAGCAGTTTACCCATTGGCTCTGGAAACACCATATATTTT.

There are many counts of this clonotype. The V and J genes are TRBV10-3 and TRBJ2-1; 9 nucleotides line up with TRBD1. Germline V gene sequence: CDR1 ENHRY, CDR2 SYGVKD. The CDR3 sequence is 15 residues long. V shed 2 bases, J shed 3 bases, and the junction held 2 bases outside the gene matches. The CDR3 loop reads CAISEAGQGYNEQFF. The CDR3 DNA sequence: TGTGCCATCAGTGAGGCGGGACAGGGCTACAATGAGCAGTTCTTC.

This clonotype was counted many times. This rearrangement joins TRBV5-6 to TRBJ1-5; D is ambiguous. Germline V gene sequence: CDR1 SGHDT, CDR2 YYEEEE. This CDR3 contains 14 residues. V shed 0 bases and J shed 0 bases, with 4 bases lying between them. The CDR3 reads CASSLGFSNQPQHF. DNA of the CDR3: TGTGCCAGCAGCTTGGGCTTTAGCAATCAGCCCCAGCATTTT.

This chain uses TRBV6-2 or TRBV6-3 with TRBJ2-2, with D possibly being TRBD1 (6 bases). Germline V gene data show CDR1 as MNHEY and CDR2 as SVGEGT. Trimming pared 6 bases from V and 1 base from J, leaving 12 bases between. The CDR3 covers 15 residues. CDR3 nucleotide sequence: TGTGCCAGCAGGCGCCAGGGGTTGAACACCGGGGAGCTGTTTTTT. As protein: CASRRQGLNTGELFF.

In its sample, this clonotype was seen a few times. The CDR3, as DNA: TGTGCCAGCAGCTTAGTACCGGGACAGGGTCACGAGCAGTACTTC. Its translation is CASSLVPGQGHEQYF. The chain uses TRBV7-6 and TRBJ2-7; 9 bases are a match to TRBD1. Germline V gene sequence: CDR1 SGHVS, CDR2 FNYEAQ. Trimming cost V 1 base and J 5 bases; bases outside gene matches: 6. This CDR3 has 15 residues. Together with reference TRBV7-6 and TRBJ2-7, the CDR3 gives the full variable domain: GAGVSQSPRYKVTKRGQDVALRCDPISGHVSLYWYRQALGQGPEFLTYFNYEAQQDKSGLPNDRFSAERPEGSISTLTIQRTEQRDSAMYRCASSLVPGQGHEQYFGPGTRLTVT.